A single T cell receptor (beta chain) is shown here with its context. Profiled with immunoSEQ multiplex PCR; TCRdb holds only in-frame clones, not every one. Counted here are roughly 120,000 clones, just over 85% occurring once; the ten biggest clones make up approximately 10%. Per the germline V gene, CDR1 is SGHKS and CDR2 is YYEKEE (reference sequence). V lost 0 bases, J lost 7 bases, and 14 bases lay in between. The CDR3 spans 16 residues. The data are from a study of T cell responses to AZD1222 COVID-19 vaccine. The receptor was derived from an adult in good health. V usage is TRBV5-5 and J usage is TRBJ1-6; perhaps TRBD1 as D (6 bases). Sequenced here: peripheral blood, sampled on day 0 of AZD1222 vaccination. The CDR3 region has the DNA TGTGCCAGCAGCTTGGATCCGGGGGCAGTGAATTCACCCCTCCACTTT. It specifies CASSLDPGAVNSPLHF.